The 2 T cell receptor beta chains in this list originate from one sample, sequenced in a study of blood T cells in healthy people across ages. With a J-beta primer mix and a sample-barcoded 5' primer, a second PCR ran about 7 to 11 cycles. TCRdb re-called the 5' RACE reads with MiXCR, one entry per CDR3 protein. The top ten clones hold around 15% of a sample with approximately 880,000 distinct CDR3 sequences, roughly 52% of them seen once. Source material: blood. All receptors come from a man aged 25 to 40 in good health.

This chain uses TRBV20-1 with TRBJ2-1; no definite D call. The CDR3 totals 17 residues. The V gene's germline CDR1 is DFQATT and CDR2 SNEGSKA (reference sequence). V was shortened by 0 bases and J by 0 bases, with 15 bases between the two germline ends. The CDR3, as DNA: TGCAGTGCTAGAGATCACCTCTCGGGTAGCTCCTACAATGAGCAGTTCTTC. Protein product: CSARDHLSGSSYNEQFF.

This clonotype was observed a few times. The chain couples TRBV28 to TRBJ1-2; D gene unclear. Germline lookup yields CDR1 MDHEN and CDR2 SYDVKM. The CDR3 consists of 14 residues. Deletions cut 3 bases from V and 2 bases from J, with 10 bases between. Here the CDR3 reads CASSLPTGNYGYTF. CDR3 nucleotide sequence: TGTGCCAGCAGTTTGCCGACGGGGAACTATGGCTACACCTTC.